Listed below are T cell receptor beta chains from one sample, sequenced in a study of blood T cell repertoires in COVID-19. Here immunoSEQ multiplex PCR was the method, and the copy in TCRdb shows in-frame clones only, minus some. Here the sample spans roughly 74,000 clones, 80% to 90% being singletons. Sequencing input: peripheral blood. Every receptor here comes from a man aged 65-85 years with acute or convalescent COVID-19. The CDR3 runs from the conserved cysteine through the conserved F or W. A D gene is named only where the DNA matches it firmly. Clone size, where shown, is once, few, many, or a class for clones that have expanded.

j_call v_call clone_size d_call cdr3_aa cdr3_nt
TRBJ2-5 TRBV2 NA NA CASSLDSHQETQYF TGTGCCAGCAGCCTGGACAGCCACCAAGAGACCCAGTACTTC
TRBJ2-3 TRBV28 NA TRBD2 CASSLGGRLADTQYF TGTGCCAGCAGTTTAGGCGGGAGGCTGGCAGATACGCAGTATTTT
TRBJ1-2 TRBV5-1 NA NA CASSDDPQGGSNGYTF TGCGCCAGCAGCGACGATCCCCAAGGGGGTAGTAATGGCTACACCTTC
TRBJ1-1 TRBV28 NA NA CASSLGGARDTEAFF TGTGCCAGCAGTTTAGGGGGGGCGCGAGACACTGAAGCTTTCTTT
TRBJ2-2 TRBV7-9 once TRBD2 CASSLASGGLTGELFF TGTGCCAGCAGCTTAGCTAGCGGGGGCCTCACCGGGGAGCTGTTTTTT
TRBJ1-2 TRBV5-6 NA NA CASSPAGDWSFANYGYTF TGTGCCAGCAGCCCGGCCGGGGACTGGTCGTTCGCTAACTATGGCTACACCTTC
TRBJ2-1 TRBV6-5 NA NA CASSYSTLDYNEQFF TGTGCCAGCAGTTACTCGACACTAGATTACAATGAGCAGTTCTTC
TRBJ1-3 TRBV5-1 NA NA CASSSQGSGNTIYF TGCGCCAGCAGCTCCCAGGGCTCTGGAAACACCATATATTTT
TRBJ1-3 TRBV7-2 NA NA CASSARVGGAGNTIYF TGTGCCAGCAGCGCCAGGGTGGGGGGTGCTGGAAACACCATATATTTT
TRBJ1-5 TRBV7-8 NA NA CASSLGIGQGNQPQHF TGTGCCAGCAGCTTAGGGATTGGGCAGGGCAATCAGCCCCAGCATTTT
TRBJ1-5 TRBV15 NA NA CATSRDSGRPQHF TGTGCCACCAGCAGAGATTCGGGTCGACCCCAGCATTTT
TRBJ2-1 TRBV7-8 NA NA CASSLRDTYNEQFF TGTGCCAGCAGCTTACGGGACACCTACAATGAGCAGTTCTTC
TRBJ2-7 TRBV7-2 NA NA CASSLGTGYYEQYF TGTGCCAGCAGCTTAGGTACAGGGTACTACGAGCAGTACTTC
TRBJ2-7 TRBV3-1/TRBV3-2 NA NA CASSHCDTPVSYEQYF TGTGCCAGCAGCCACTGCGACACACCCGTCTCCTACGAGCAGTACTTC
TRBJ2-7 TRBV27 NA NA CASSLVRGPGYEQYF TGTGCCAGCAGTTTAGTCAGGGGACCGGGATACGAGCAGTACTTC
TRBJ1-1 TRBV12-3/TRBV12-4 once NA CASSLQRSMEAFF TGTGCCAGCAGTTTGCAGCGGTCGATGGAAGCTTTCTTT
TRBJ2-7 TRBV5-6 NA TRBD1 CASCFGTGAYEQYF TGTGCCAGCTGCTTTGGGACAGGGGCCTACGAGCAGTACTTC
TRBJ2-3 TRBV2 NA NA CASSMGQPPSTDTQYF TGTGCCAGCAGTATGGGACAACCACCCAGCACAGATACGCAGTATTTT
TRBJ2-2 TRBV11-2 NA NA CASSWEASTGELFF TGTGCCAGCAGCTGGGAGGCCTCCACGGGGGAGCTGTTTTTT
TRBJ2-1 TRBV11-2 NA NA CASSQPGTQFF TGTGCCAGCAGCCAACCGGGGACTCAGTTCTTC
TRBJ1-1 TRBV7-3 few TRBD1 CASSKGTGRTEAFF TGTGCCAGCAGCAAAGGGACAGGAAGGACTGAAGCTTTCTTT
TRBJ2-7 TRBV5-5 NA TRBD1 CASSRDRGSKWEQYF TGTGCCAGCAGCAGGGACAGGGGGTCAAAGTGGGAGCAGTACTTC
TRBJ2-2 TRBV18 NA NA CASSRGTRDTGELFF TGTGCCAGCTCCCGAGGGACACGAGACACCGGGGAGCTGTTTTTT
TRBJ1-3 TRBV5-6 NA TRBD1 CASSGGQGESGNTIYF TGTGCCAGCAGCGGTGGACAGGGGGAATCTGGAAACACCATATATTTT
TRBJ1-2 TRBV5-6 NA NA CASSFSPGGWGGYTF TGTGCCAGCAGCTTTTCCCCGGGGGGCTGGGGAGGCTACACCTTC
TRBJ2-1 TRBV3-1/TRBV3-2 NA NA CATLGGDEQFF TGTGCCACCCTAGGGGGGGATGAGCAGTTCTTC
TRBJ2-1 TRBV29-1 NA NA CSVEAGWNEQFF TGCAGCGTTGAAGCAGGGTGGAATGAGCAGTTCTTC
TRBJ2-5 TRBV29-1 NA NA CSVPQGRETQYF TGCAGCGTTCCACAGGGGAGGGAGACCCAGTACTTC
TRBJ2-3 TRBV7-9 NA NA CASSPEPRTQYF TGTGCCAGCAGCCCCGAACCCAGGACGCAGTATTTT
TRBJ1-2 TRBV5-4 few NA CASSLPESIDGYTF TGTGCCAGCAGCTTGCCCGAAAGCATCGATGGCTACACCTTC
TRBJ2-2 TRBV5-4 many TRBD2 CASSLELAGVGGELFF TGTGCCAGCAGCTTGGAACTAGCGGGAGTTGGCGGGGAGCTGTTTTTT
TRBJ2-1 TRBV3-1/TRBV3-2 NA TRBD2 CASSFWEREGGNEQFF TGTGCCAGCAGCTTCTGGGAGCGGGAGGGAGGAAATGAGCAGTTCTTC
TRBJ2-2 TRBV11-3 NA TRBD1 CASSLFGQGDTGELFF TGTGCCAGCAGCTTATTCGGACAGGGCGACACCGGGGAGCTGTTTTTT
TRBJ1-2 TRBV10-3 NA NA CAISESGGRRGSFYGYTF TGTGCCATCAGTGAGTCGGGAGGACGGAGAGGAAGCTTCTATGGCTACACCTTC
TRBJ2-1 TRBV5-1 NA TRBD2 CASSHPQREGLGEQFF TGCGCCAGCAGCCATCCTCAGCGGGAGGGCCTCGGTGAGCAGTTCTTC
TRBJ1-6 TRBV18 NA NA CASSPGGANSPLHF TGTGCCAGCTCACCGGGAGGGGCGAACTCACCCCTCCACTTT
TRBJ2-7 TRBV29-1 NA TRBD1 CSGGGQGTYEQYF TGCAGCGGTGGGGGACAGGGGACCTACGAGCAGTACTTC
TRBJ1-5 TRBV6-6 NA NA CASSQQSNQPQHF TGTGCCAGCAGCCAACAGAGCAATCAGCCCCAGCATTTT
TRBJ1-4 TRBV28 NA NA CASSLPGTNEKLFF TGTGCCAGCAGTTTACCAGGAACGAATGAAAAACTGTTTTTT